The rows below give T cell receptor beta chains drawn from one sample of a study of cytomegalovirus exposure and HLA in healthy donors. TCRdb's table, derived via immunoSEQ multiplex PCR, lists solely in-frame clones and lacks some. This table has just over 150,000 clones, over 65% appearing once. Sequencing was performed on PBMCs. These receptors all stem from a woman aged 40 to 50 in good health and CMV-seronegative. CDR3s include the opening cysteine and the closing phenylalanine or tryptophan. Fields, in order: clone size, J gene, D gene, V gene, CDR3 DNA, CDR3 protein. A D gene is named only where the DNA matches it firmly. A clone size is listed for some rows: how often the clone was seen (once, few, many), or a class if it is expanded.

NA,TRBJ2-7,NA,TRBV19,TGTGCCAGTAGTATGGCCGTTGCCTACGAGCAGTACTTC,CASSMAVAYEQYF
few,TRBJ2-1,NA,TRBV7-9,TGTGCCAGCAGCTTATTGGGCGGGCTTGAGCAGTTCTTC,CASSLLGGLEQFF
NA,TRBJ1-2,TRBD1,TRBV4-1,TGCGCCAGCAGCCACTCCGGACAGGGGGCCGGTGGCTACACCTTC,CASSHSGQGAGGYTF
NA,TRBJ1-2,NA,TRBV5-6,TGTGCCAGCACCTTTATGCGGGGGGGCTACACCTTC,CASTFMRGGYTF
NA,TRBJ2-3,TRBD2,TRBV4-2,TGTGCCAGCAGCCAAGGTGGCCTTGGACTAGCGGGGAATACGCAGTATTTT,CASSQGGLGLAGNTQYF
once,TRBJ1-3,TRBD1,TRBV5-1,TGCGCCAGCAGCTTGGCTGACAGGGAAACATCTGGAAACACCATATATTTT,CASSLADRETSGNTIYF
NA,TRBJ1-2,NA,TRBV2,TGTGCCAGCAGTGAAGCGCGTCGGTCAGGGGACGGCTACACCTTC,CASSEARRSGDGYTF
NA,TRBJ1-1,NA,TRBV6-4,TGTGCCAGTCGAGGACAGCCGAACACTGAAGCTTTCTTT,CASRGQPNTEAFF
NA,TRBJ1-2,TRBD1,TRBV11-2,TGTGCCAGCAGCTCAAACCCGGGACAGGGGTATGGCTACACCTTC,CASSSNPGQGYGYTF
NA,TRBJ1-2,TRBD1,TRBV5-6,TGTGCCAGCAGCTTGAAGGGGACAGGGGCTATCGGCTACACCTTC,CASSLKGTGAIGYTF
NA,TRBJ1-1,NA,TRBV2,TGTGCCAGCAGTGAAGCGCTTGTGGGGGCCCAGGGCCAAGCTTTCTTT,CASSEALVGAQGQAFF
NA,TRBJ1-1,NA,TRBV21-1,TGTGCCAGCAGCAATCGGAGCCACACTGAAGCTTTCTTT,CASSNRSHTEAFF
NA,TRBJ1-1,NA,TRBV28,TGTGCCAGCATCCTATCAGGAGGCACCAACACTGAAGCTTTCTTT,CASILSGGTNTEAFF
NA,TRBJ2-2,NA,TRBV7-9,TGTTCCAGCAGCCCAAGGCTATCCCAGGCCGGGGAGCTGTTTTTT,CSSSPRLSQAGELFF
NA,TRBJ2-3,TRBD1,TRBV13,TGTGCCAGCAGCCCGGGACAGGCGAGCACAGATACGCAGTATTTT,CASSPGQASTDTQYF
NA,TRBJ1-2,TRBD1,TRBV28,TGTGCCAGCGGGGGACAGGGATTAGCTAACTATGGCTACACCTTC,CASGGQGLANYGYTF
once,TRBJ2-5,NA,TRBV7-6,TGTGCCAGCAGCGAGTACCAAGAGACCCAGTACTTC,CASSEYQETQYF
NA,TRBJ1-2,NA,TRBV19,TGTGCCAGTAGTAGGTCAGCTAACTATGGCTACACCTTC,CASSRSANYGYTF
NA,TRBJ1-1,NA,TRBV5-1,TGCGCCAGCAGCTGGGATCCGACAGTGAACACTGAAGCTTTCTTT,CASSWDPTVNTEAFF
NA,TRBJ1-2,NA,TRBV5-1,TGCGCCAGCAGCTTAGGGACACCTCCAGGCTACACCTTC,CASSLGTPPGYTF
NA,TRBJ2-5,TRBD1,TRBV6-5,TGTGCCAGCAGCGCCAGGGGGCCCCAAGAGACCCAGTACTTC,CASSARGPQETQYF
NA,TRBJ2-1,TRBD1,TRBV7-3,TGTGCCAGCAGCTTAGGAGGAGGACAGGGGTGGAATGAGCAGTTCTTC,CASSLGGGQGWNEQFF
NA,TRBJ1-1,NA,TRBV5-4,TGTGCCAGCAGCCCTGACCGGGCTGAAGCTTTCTTT,CASSPDRAEAFF
NA,TRBJ2-2,NA,TRBV4-1,TGCGCCAGCAGCCAAGGGACAGTTAACACCGGGGAGCTGTTTTTT,CASSQGTVNTGELFF
NA,TRBJ1-2,NA,TRBV5-1,TGCGCCAGCAGCTTGTTGGTCGGGGATGGCTACACCTTC,CASSLLVGDGYTF
NA,TRBJ2-3,NA,TRBV7-9,TGTTCCAGCAGCTTAGTAGTCCATACGCAGTATTTT,CSSSLVVHTQYF
NA,TRBJ2-1,TRBD1,TRBV11-2,TGTGCCAGCAGCTCTAGGGTCAGACAGGGGGTTAGGGATGAGCAGTTCTTC,CASSSRVRQGVRDEQFF
NA,TRBJ1-1,NA,TRBV6-1,TGTGCCAGCAGCCTGACAGGGAACACTGAAGCTTTCTTT,CASSLTGNTEAFF
NA,TRBJ2-7,TRBD2,TRBV7-7,TGTGCCAGCCGCCGACTAGCGGGGGGACCTTACGAGCAGTACTTC,CASRRLAGGPYEQYF
NA,TRBJ1-4,NA,TRBV10-3,TGTGCCATCCGTCGGGAGGGATCAACTAATGAAAAACTGTTTTTT,CAIRREGSTNEKLFF
NA,TRBJ2-1,NA,TRBV9,TGTGCCAGCAGCGTAGAATTTAGGACATTATACAATGAGCAGTTCTTC,CASSVEFRTLYNEQFF
NA,TRBJ2-1,TRBD2,TRBV13,TGTGCCAGCAGCTCCCTTTGGGGCGGGGGTTTCAATGAGCAGTTCTTC,CASSSLWGGGFNEQFF
NA,TRBJ2-5,TRBD2,TRBV5-4,TGTGCCAGCAGCCTAGCGGGGGGCTTCCAAGAGACCCAGTACTTC,CASSLAGGFQETQYF
NA,TRBJ2-1,NA,TRBV27,TGTGCCAGCAGTTTATTGGCAGGGTCCGGCAATGAGCAGTTCTTC,CASSLLAGSGNEQFF
NA,TRBJ1-2,TRBD1,TRBV2,TGTGCCAGCGGGGGGAGACAGGGGGCTCGAGGCTACACCTTC,CASGGRQGARGYTF
NA,TRBJ2-7,NA,TRBV5-6,TGTGCCAGCACCCTCTGGGGGGTCTCCTACGAGCAGTACTTC,CASTLWGVSYEQYF
few,TRBJ2-7,NA,TRBV4-1,TGCGCCAGCAGCCACGCAGGGTTCAACGAGCAGTACTTC,CASSHAGFNEQYF
once,TRBJ1-3,TRBD1,TRBV5-1,TGCGCCAGCAGCGGTGGACAGGCCTCTGACACCATATATTTT,CASSGGQASDTIYF
NA,TRBJ2-7,TRBD1,TRBV9,TGTGCCAGCAGCCCATGGACAGGGGGCAATAGGGGATACGAGCAGTACTTC,CASSPWTGGNRGYEQYF
NA,TRBJ1-5,NA,TRBV6-1,TGTGCCAGCAGTGAAACTTGGGCAGATCAGCCCCAGCATTTT,CASSETWADQPQHF
once,TRBJ2-5,TRBD2,TRBV5-1,TGCGCCAGCAGCTTGGTAGCGGGGGACCAAGAGACCCAGTACTTC,CASSLVAGDQETQYF
NA,TRBJ2-7,TRBD1,TRBV6-1,TGTGCCAGCGGGCTGACAGGGCCCTACGAGCAGTACTTC,CASGLTGPYEQYF
NA,TRBJ2-5,TRBD1,TRBV27,TGTGCCAGCAGTTTATCACCAACGCCGGGACAGGGCGACCAGTACTTC,CASSLSPTPGQGDQYF